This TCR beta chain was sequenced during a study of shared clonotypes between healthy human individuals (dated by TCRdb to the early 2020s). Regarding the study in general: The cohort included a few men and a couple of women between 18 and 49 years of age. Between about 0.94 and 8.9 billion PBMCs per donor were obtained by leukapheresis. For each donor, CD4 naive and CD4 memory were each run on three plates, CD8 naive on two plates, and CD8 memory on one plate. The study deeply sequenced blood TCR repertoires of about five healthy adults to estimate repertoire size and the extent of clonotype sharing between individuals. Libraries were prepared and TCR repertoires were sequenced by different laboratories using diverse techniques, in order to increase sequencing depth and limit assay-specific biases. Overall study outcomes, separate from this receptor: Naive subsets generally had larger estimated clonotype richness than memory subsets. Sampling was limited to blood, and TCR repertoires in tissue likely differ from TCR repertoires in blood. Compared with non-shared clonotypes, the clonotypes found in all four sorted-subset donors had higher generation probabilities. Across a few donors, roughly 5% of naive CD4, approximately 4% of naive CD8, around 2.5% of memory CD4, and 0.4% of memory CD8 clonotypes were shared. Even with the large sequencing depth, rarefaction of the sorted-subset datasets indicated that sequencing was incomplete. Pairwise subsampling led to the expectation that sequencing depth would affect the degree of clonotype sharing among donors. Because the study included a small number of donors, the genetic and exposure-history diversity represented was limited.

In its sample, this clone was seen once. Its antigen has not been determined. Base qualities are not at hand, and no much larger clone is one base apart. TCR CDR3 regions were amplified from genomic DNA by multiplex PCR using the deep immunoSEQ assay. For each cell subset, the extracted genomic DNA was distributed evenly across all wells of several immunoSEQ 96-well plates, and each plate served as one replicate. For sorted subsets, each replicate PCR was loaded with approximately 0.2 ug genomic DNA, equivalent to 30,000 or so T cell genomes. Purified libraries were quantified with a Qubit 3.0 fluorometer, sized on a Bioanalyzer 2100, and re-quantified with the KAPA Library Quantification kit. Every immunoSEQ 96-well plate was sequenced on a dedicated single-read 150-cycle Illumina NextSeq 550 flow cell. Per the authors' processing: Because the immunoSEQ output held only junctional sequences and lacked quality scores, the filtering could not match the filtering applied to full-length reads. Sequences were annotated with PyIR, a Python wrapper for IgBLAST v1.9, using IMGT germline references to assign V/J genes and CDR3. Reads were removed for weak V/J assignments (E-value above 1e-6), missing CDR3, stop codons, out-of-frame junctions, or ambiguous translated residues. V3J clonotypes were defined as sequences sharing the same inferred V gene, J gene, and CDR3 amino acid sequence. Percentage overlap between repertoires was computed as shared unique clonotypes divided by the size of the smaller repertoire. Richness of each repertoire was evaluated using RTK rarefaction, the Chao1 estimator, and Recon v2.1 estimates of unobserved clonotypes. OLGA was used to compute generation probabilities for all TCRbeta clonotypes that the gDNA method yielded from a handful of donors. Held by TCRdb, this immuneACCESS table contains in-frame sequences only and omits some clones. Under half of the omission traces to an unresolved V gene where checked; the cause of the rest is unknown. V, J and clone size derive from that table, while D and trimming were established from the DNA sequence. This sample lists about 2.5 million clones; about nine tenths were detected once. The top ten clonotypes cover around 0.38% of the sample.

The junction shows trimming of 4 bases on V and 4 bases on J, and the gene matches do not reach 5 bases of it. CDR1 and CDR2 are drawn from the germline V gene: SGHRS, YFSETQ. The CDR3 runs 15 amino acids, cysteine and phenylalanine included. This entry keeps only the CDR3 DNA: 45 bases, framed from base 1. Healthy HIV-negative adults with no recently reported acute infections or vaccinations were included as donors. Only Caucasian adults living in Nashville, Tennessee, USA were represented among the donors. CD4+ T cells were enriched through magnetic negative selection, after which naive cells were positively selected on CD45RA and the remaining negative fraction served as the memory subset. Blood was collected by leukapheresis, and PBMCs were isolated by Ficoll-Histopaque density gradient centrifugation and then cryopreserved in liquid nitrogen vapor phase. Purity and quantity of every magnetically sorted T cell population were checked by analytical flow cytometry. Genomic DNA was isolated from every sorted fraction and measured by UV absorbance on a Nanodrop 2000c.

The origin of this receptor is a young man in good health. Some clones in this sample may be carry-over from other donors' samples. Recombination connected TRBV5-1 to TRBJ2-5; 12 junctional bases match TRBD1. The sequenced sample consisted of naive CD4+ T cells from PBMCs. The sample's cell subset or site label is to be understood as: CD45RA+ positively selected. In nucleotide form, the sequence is TGCGCCAGCAGCCGGGGACAGGGGGCAGGAGAGACCCAGTACTTC. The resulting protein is CASSRGQGAGETQYF.